Sequencing of this T cell receptor (beta chain) was carried out in a study of response to subunit inactivated influenza vaccine. Notes on this clonotype: What it recognizes is unknown.

TCRdb re-called the RT-PCR reads through MiXCR, storing one row per CDR3 protein. The sample includes about 800,000 distinct CDR3 sequences, about 20% of them seen just once. The study, taken as a whole, reports: Each seasonal influenza vaccination, the authors suggested, recruits few new T cells.

This material consisted of PBMCs from blood, taken roughly 5 days after vaccination. This receptor was taken from a man aged 50 to 60 who received an inactivated influenza vaccine.

The DNA of the CDR3 is TGTGCCAGCAGCTTAGAAGCTAGCGGGGGGGCGATAAAGACCCAGTACTTC. Translated, it gives CASSLEASGGAIKTQYF. V is TRBV7-8 and J is TRBJ2-5; 12 bases match TRBD2. Per germline, CDR1 SGHVS and CDR2 FQNEAQ. V trimming: 1 base; J trimming: 6 bases; junction bases outside the gene matches: 9. The CDR3 runs to 17 residues.